This T cell receptor beta chain was sequenced in a study of cytomegalovirus exposure and HLA in healthy donors. Overall study findings and caveats: Earlier findings revealed that most TCR beta V segments proved productive either about 87% or about 30% of the time.

As for this clone: The antigen is unknown.

Primers for the PCR totalled 60 Vbeta and 13 Jbeta. Data came from immunoSEQ multiplex PCR; TCRdb stores just in-frame clones and leaves some out. The profile shows 95,000 to 150,000 clones, approximately 65% of them singletons. CDR1 is MNHEY and CDR2 is SMNVEV in the germline V gene (reference sequence). V lost 5 bases and J lost 0, with 20 bases in between. The length of the CDR3 is 18 residues. This clonotype was sampled from a man aged 18 to 35 in good health and CMV-seronegative. This rearrangement joins TRBV27 to TRBJ2-4; tentative D call: TRBD1 (6 bases). Sequencing was done on a sample of PBMCs. CDR3 residues: CASSPRPGVEGAKNIQYF. CDR3 bases: TGTGCCAGCAGTCCCAGGCCAGGGGTGGAAGGAGCCAAAAACATTCAGTACTTC.